This TCR beta chain originates from a study of Graves' ophthalmopathy and Graves' hyperthyroidism. This clonotype came up many times. The CDR3 covers 15 residues. Germline values: CDR1 MGHRA, CDR2 YSYEKL. Between the trimmed V and J ends, which lost 0 bases and 0 bases, there was a span of 6 bases. The TCR beta CDR3 regions underwent amplification from RNA transcripts. An opening RT-PCR round employed HTBI primers and preceded a second-round multiplex PCR. TCRdb re-called the multiplex PCR reads with MiXCR, one entry per CDR3 protein. The data hold hundreds of thousands of distinct CDR3 sequences, with under 25% observed a single time.

This chain uses TRBV4-1 with TRBJ2-4; D is ambiguous. Specimen: peripheral blood. The clonotype comes from a woman aged 18-29 years with stable Graves' hyperthyroidism. The CDR3 DNA sequence: TGCGCCAGCAGCCAAGATCGTTTAGCCAAAAACATTCAGTACTTC. It encodes CASSQDRLAKNIQYF.